A single T cell receptor beta chain is shown here with its context. Antigen: not known. The entry originates in a study of T cells in Graves' hyperthyroidism and ophthalmopathy. Points from the study as a whole: Ophthalmopathy and stable hyperthyroidism were told apart by a 13 V-J model. The model foresaw ophthalmopathy a median about 6.1 months prior to onset.

The PBMCs had their origin in around 9.1 ml of fresh peripheral blood. Researchers amplified the TCR beta CDR3 regions from RNA transcripts. Carried out on the TCR CDR3, a first-round RT-PCR used the HTBI primer set. TCRdb recomputed calls from the multiplex PCR reads with MiXCR, one row per CDR3 protein. The sample has about 35,000 distinct CDR3 sequences; around 50% are singletons. Germline lookup yields CDR1 MGHDK and CDR2 SYGVNS. V dropped 8 bases and J dropped 0; count of bases not matched to a gene: 13. The CDR3 contains 16 residues. The chain links TRBV25-1 to TRBJ2-7, with 7 bases identical to TRBD1. The material sequenced was blood. The receptor was derived from a woman between 50 and 59 years old with Graves' hyperthyroidism that later progressed to Graves' ophthalmopathy. This CDR3 reads CASSQNRGGGSYEQYF. DNA for the CDR3: TGTGCCAGCTCACAGAACAGGGGTGGAGGCTCCTACGAGCAGTACTTC.